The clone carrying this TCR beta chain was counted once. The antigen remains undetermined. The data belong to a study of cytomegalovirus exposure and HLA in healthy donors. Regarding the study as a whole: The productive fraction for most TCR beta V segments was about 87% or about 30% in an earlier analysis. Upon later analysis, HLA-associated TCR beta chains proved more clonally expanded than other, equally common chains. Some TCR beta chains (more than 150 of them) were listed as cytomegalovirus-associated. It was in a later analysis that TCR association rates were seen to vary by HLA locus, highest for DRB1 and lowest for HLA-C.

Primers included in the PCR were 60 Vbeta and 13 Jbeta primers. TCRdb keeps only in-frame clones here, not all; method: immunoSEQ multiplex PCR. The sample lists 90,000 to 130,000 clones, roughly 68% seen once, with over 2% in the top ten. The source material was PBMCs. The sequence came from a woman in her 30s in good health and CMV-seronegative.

CDR3 nucleotide sequence: TGTGCCACCGCGACTAGTTTCAGTGAGCAGTTCTTC. Translation: CATATSFSEQFF. The chain joins TRBV6-4 to TRBJ2-1, with D possibly TRBD2 on 6 matching bases. Germline loops: CDR1 MRHNA, CDR2 SNTAGT. CDR3 length equals 12 residues. The germline V and J ends were trimmed by 10 bases and 9 bases, with 16 bases remaining between them.